Each of the 10 T cell receptor beta chains below was sequenced from the same sample in a study of blood T cell repertoires in COVID-19. The repertoire was sequenced with immunoSEQ multiplex PCR; TCRdb's copy has only in-frame clones and lacks some. This table has approximately 250,000 clones, less than 90% appearing once. Sequencing was carried out using peripheral blood. The receptors derive from a man aged 55 to 70 with acute or convalescent COVID-19.

This chain links TRBV21-1 with TRBJ2-1; no check of the table's D call, TRBD2, against the DNA was made. TRBV21-1 corresponds to a pseudogene. The CDR3 loop spans 17 amino acids. The CDR3 sequence: CASSKALSGIVWDEQFF. The CDR3 DNA is TGTGCCAGCAGCAAAGCGCTAAGCGGGATAGTTTGGGATGAGCAGTTCTTC.

Regarding this clone: Other nucleotide sequences from this sample produce the same CDR3. The rearrangement uses TRBV28 and TRBJ1-5; 9 bases line up with TRBD1. V shed 5 bases and J 1 base; nucleotides not matched to a gene: 6. This CDR3 comprises 16 residues. Germline V gene data show CDR1 as MDHEN and CDR2 as SYDVKM. CDR3 nucleotides: TGTGCCAGCAGTCTCCTGGACAGGGGAAGCAATCAGCCCCAGCATTTT. The encoded protein is CASSLLDRGSNQPQHF.

The chain combines TRBV7-9 with TRBJ2-2; 9 nucleotides match TRBD1. J lost 3 bases, V lost 2 bases, and 1 base had no gene match. The germline CDR1 and CDR2 sequences are SEHNR and FQNEAQ (reference sequence). This CDR3 spans 15 amino acids. As DNA, the CDR3 is TGTGCCAGCAGCTTACACAGGGGGCACACCGGGGAGCTGTTTTTT. Its translation: CASSLHRGHTGELFF.

This clone was seen just once. The V and J genes are TRBV5-1 and TRBJ1-1; maybe TRBD1 (5 bases). V dropped 4 bases and J dropped 1 base, with 14 bases sitting between them. This CDR3 contains 15 residues. CDR1 and CDR2 (germline): SGHRS, YFSETQ. CDR3 region: CASSKPPGQNTEAFF. The CDR3 nucleotides are TGCGCCAGCAGCAAACCCCCCGGACAGAACACTGAAGCTTTCTTT.

This chain links TRBV5-1 with TRBJ1-1; perhaps TRBD1 as D (6 bases). Trimming cost V 4 bases and J 6 bases, with 16 bases left between them. Germline V gene sequence: CDR1 SGHRS, CDR2 YFSETQ. The CDR3 totals 14 residues. CDR3 sequence: CASSATQGKSEAFF. DNA of the CDR3: TGCGCCAGCAGCGCGACCCAGGGGAAGTCTGAAGCTTTCTTT.

This chain joins TRBV7-3 and TRBJ2-3, with 16 bases aligning to TRBD2. The CDR3 is 15 residues long. After removal of 3 bases from V and 8 bases from J, the junction contained 2 bases not matched to a gene. The germline V gene encodes CDR1 SGHTA and CDR2 FQGTGA. CDR3 sequence (DNA): TGTGCCAGCAGCTTGGGGACTAGCGGGAGGGTTACGCAGTATTTT. Its translation: CASSLGTSGRVTQYF.

The chain joins TRBV29-1 to TRBJ1-1, with D maybe TRBD1 (5 bases). The ends were cut back, 3 bases at V and 7 bases at J, with 15 bases in the middle. Germline loops: CDR1 SQVTM, CDR2 ANQGSEA. The CDR3 is 13 amino acids. The CDR3 loop reads CSVEEGRINEAFF. CDR3 nucleotide sequence: TGCAGCGTTGAGGAGGGGCGCATAAATGAAGCTTTCTTT. Full variable domain (missing parts from reference TRBV29-1 and TRBJ1-1): SAVISQKPSRDICQRGTSLTIQCQVDSQVTMMFWYRQQPGQSLTLIATANQGSEATYESGFVIDKFPISRPNLTFSTLTVSNMSPEDSSIYLCSVEEGRINEAFFGQGTRLTVV.

This sequence joins TRBV6-1 and TRBJ2-3; D call uncertain. Between the trimmed V and J ends, which lost 0 bases and 1 base, there was a span of 8 bases. The length of the CDR3 is 15 residues. In germline, CDR1 is MNHNS, CDR2 SASEGT. The CDR3 spells CASSEARPRTDTQYF. The CDR3 nucleotides are TGTGCCAGCAGTGAAGCGCGCCCTCGCACAGATACGCAGTATTTT.

This chain joins TRBV7-3 and TRBJ1-3; TRBD1 is a possible D gene (5 bases). V lost 1 base to trimming and J lost 2 bases, with 9 bases between them. The germline V gene has CDR1 SGHTA and CDR2 FQGTGA. This CDR3 spans 15 amino acids. CDR3 nucleotide sequence: TGTGCCAGCAGCTTAATAGGACACCCTGGAAACACCATATATTTT. It specifies CASSLIGHPGNTIYF.

The chain carries TRBV10-3 and TRBJ2-5; TRBD1 aligns across 9 bases. The germline gives CDR1 ENHRY, CDR2 SYGVKD. Trimming took 5 bases from V and 7 from J; bases not matched to a gene: 8. The CDR3 loop spans 14 amino acids. The CDR3 loop is CAISPGQGEGTQYF. In nucleotides, the CDR3 is TGTGCCATCAGTCCGGGACAGGGTGAGGGGACCCAGTACTTC.